The 30 T cell receptor beta chains reported below all come from one sample, sequenced in a study of technical replicates of blood from several donors. The protocol was immunoSEQ multiplex PCR, while the TCRdb copy is restricted to in-frame clones and leaves out a portion. The repertoire has some 70,000 clones, about 97% of them found once; the top ten carry about 0.28%. Sequenced sample: T cells isolated from PBMCs. The source of these receptors is a human donor in good health.

The chain joins TRBV6-5 to TRBJ2-2; 10 bases map to TRBD2. The CDR3 contains 15 residues. V shed 2 bases, J shed 6 bases, and the junction held 3 bases outside the gene matches. Per germline, CDR1 MNHEY and CDR2 SVGAGI. In nucleotides, the CDR3 is TGTGCCAGCAGTTACGAGACTAGCGGGTCCGGGGAGCTGTTTTTT. It translates to CASSYETSGSGELFF.

This clone has just a few counts. In DNA form, the CDR3 reads TGCGCCAGCAGCTTGTCGGGGGGGAACACTGAAGCTTTCTTT. Residues: CASSLSGGNTEAFF. The chain has TRBV5-1 and TRBJ1-1; possibly TRBD1 for D (5 bases). The CDR3 covers 14 residues. V was cut by 1 base and J by 1 base, with 8 bases left in between. From germline, CDR1 is SGHRS and CDR2 YFSETQ.

This sequence joins TRBV4-2 and TRBJ1-4; D ambiguous. V was shortened by 4 bases and J by 4 bases, with 7 bases between the two germline ends. The CDR3 is 13 residues long. CDR1 LGHNA and CDR2 YNFKEQ come from the germline V gene. CDR3 sequence reads: CASSPSFNEKLFF. DNA of the CDR3: TGTGCCAGCAGCCCCTCTTTTAATGAAAAACTGTTTTTT.

The V gene is TRBV6-5, the J gene TRBJ2-3; the D gene is possibly TRBD1 (6 bases). CDR1 is MNHEY, CDR2 SVGAGI, per germline. V dropped 7 bases and J dropped 9 bases, with 11 bases sitting between them. The CDR3 has 11 residues. The CDR3 nucleotides are TGTGCCAGCAAGCTAACAGGGACGCAGTATTTT. It codes for CASKLTGTQYF.

This chain joins TRBV5-4 and TRBJ2-5, with TRBD2 identical over 8 bases. CDR3 length: 15 amino acids. CDR1 is SGHNT, CDR2 YYREEE, per germline (reference sequence). V lost 5 bases and J lost 2; bases outside the gene matches: 8. The CDR3 nucleotides are TGTGCCAGCAGTTGGCGACTAGCGCCGCAAGAGACCCAGTACTTC. This translates into CASSWRLAPQETQYF.

This chain joins TRBV7-3 and TRBJ2-1, with 10 bases aligning to TRBD2. Germline CDR1 SGHTA, CDR2 FQGTGA. V was clipped by 5 bases and J by 4 bases; unmatched bases: 2. This CDR3 contains 14 residues. As DNA, the CDR3 is TGTGCCAGCAGCCAGGGACTAGCGTACAATGAGCAGTTCTTC. It specifies CASSQGLAYNEQFF.

This chain uses TRBV6-1 with TRBJ2-1; D not resolved. V was shortened by 7 bases and J by 0 bases, with 7 bases between the two germline ends. The CDR3 has 13 amino acids. CDR1 is MNHNS and CDR2 is SASEGT in the germline V gene. For the CDR3, the DNA is TGTGCCAGCACGATCAGCTCCTACAATGAGCAGTTCTTC. Translated, it gives CASTISSYNEQFF.

This chain uses TRBV6-5 with TRBJ2-5; D uncertain. CDR3 size: 13 residues. V dropped 6 bases and J dropped 0 bases, with 8 bases sitting between them. Per germline, CDR1 MNHEY and CDR2 SVGAGI. CDR3 in amino acids: CASRYSYQETQYF. CDR3 in DNA: TGTGCCAGCAGGTACAGCTACCAAGAGACCCAGTACTTC.

The chain combines TRBV2 with TRBJ2-7, with D maybe TRBD1 (6 bases). This CDR3 is 15 amino acids long. CDR1 and CDR2 (germline): SNHLY, FYNNEI. V shed 2 bases and J shed 6 bases, with 17 bases lying between them. The CDR3 nucleotides read TGTGCCAGCAGTGAAATAGGGCAGGGGATTCCCGAGCAGTACTTC. Protein sequence: CASSEIGQGIPEQYF.

The rearrangement links TRBV29-1 to TRBJ2-5; 10 bases are a match to TRBD1. Germline CDR1 SQVTM, CDR2 ANQGSEA. The CDR3 has 15 residues. V dropped 1 base and J dropped 4; count of bases not matched to a gene: 6. The DNA for the CDR3 is TGCAGCGTTGAAGGAGGGACAGGGGTTCCAGAGACCCAGTACTTC. It specifies CSVEGGTGVPETQYF.

The rearrangement links TRBV5-1 to TRBJ2-7, with TRBD2 matching 14 bases. This CDR3 is built from 15 residues. Germline CDR1 reads SGHRS; CDR2 reads YFSETQ. V gave up 3 bases and J gave up 4 bases; unmatched junction bases: 3. CDR3 sequence: CASSWTSGGTYEQYF. DNA of the CDR3: TGCGCCAGCAGCTGGACTAGCGGGGGGACTTACGAGCAGTACTTC.

This chain uses TRBV9 with TRBJ1-3; D perhaps matches TRBD1 (5 bases). CDR1 and CDR2 from the germline V gene are SGDLS and YYNGEE. V lost 3 bases, J lost 4 bases, and 14 bases lay in between. The CDR3 runs 15 residues. This CDR3 is CASSASGTGGNTIYF. The CDR3 DNA reads TGTGCCAGCAGCGCCTCCGGGACTGGAGGAAACACCATATATTTT.

CDR3 sequence reads: CASSNPGLTDTQYF. For the CDR3, the DNA is TGTGCCAGTAGTAATCCAGGGCTCACAGATACGCAGTATTTT. The chain uses TRBV19 and TRBJ2-3; perhaps TRBD1 as D (5 bases). V lost 4 bases and J 2 bases, leaving 10 bases between the germline ends. The CDR3 extends over 14 amino acids. Looked up from germline, CDR1 is LNHDA and CDR2 is SQIVND (reference sequence).

This chain links TRBV6-5 with TRBJ1-5, with D unresolved. The CDR3 consists of 13 residues. V was clipped by 5 bases and J by 7 bases, with 12 bases between them. CDR1 and CDR2 from the germline V gene are MNHEY and SVGAGI. CDR3 in amino acids: CASSIVGAQPQHF. Written as DNA, the CDR3 is TGTGCCAGCAGTATCGTGGGCGCCCAGCCCCAGCATTTT.

The J gene is TRBJ2-1, the V gene TRBV19, with 7 bases identical to TRBD2. V was clipped by 9 bases and J by 5 bases; unmatched bases: 10. The CDR3 is 14 amino acids. Looked up from germline, CDR1 is LNHDA and CDR2 is SQIVND (reference sequence). The CDR3 loop is CASPSGRSDNEQFF. CDR3 sequence (DNA): TGTGCCAGCCCTTCCGGGAGGTCGGACAATGAGCAGTTCTTC.

The chain combines TRBV6-5 with TRBJ1-1; possibly TRBD1 for D (6 bases). Germline assignment: CDR1 MNHEY and CDR2 SVGAGI. This CDR3 region has 16 residues. V was trimmed by 0 bases and J by 4 bases, leaving 15 bases between them. The CDR3 DNA is TGTGCCAGCAGTTACTCGAAAGGGGGAGAGGGCACTGAAGCTTTCTTT. It translates to CASSYSKGGEGTEAFF.

This sequence joins TRBV28 and TRBJ2-7; 11 nucleotides align to TRBD2. The CDR3 loop spans 16 amino acids. The V and J ends lost 4 bases and 5 bases, in that order; junction bases with no gene match: 10. The germline V gene has CDR1 MDHEN and CDR2 SYDVKM. CDR3 in amino acids: CASSSPLAGGRDEQYF. The CDR3 nucleotides read TGTGCCAGCAGTTCGCCTTTAGCGGGAGGGAGGGACGAGCAGTACTTC.

The chain combines TRBV6-4 with TRBJ1-2, with TRBD1 matching 10 bases. The CDR3 is 14 residues long. V lost 3 bases to trimming and J lost 6 bases; unmatched junction nucleotides: 4. Germline values: CDR1 MRHNA, CDR2 SNTAGT. The CDR3 nucleotides read TGTGCCAGCAGTGAACCCGGGACAGGGGATGGCTACACCTTC. It is translated as CASSEPGTGDGYTF.

This chain links TRBV7-9 with TRBJ1-5, with TRBD1 matching over 7 bases. V lost 4 bases and J lost 6; bases outside the gene matches: 6. The length of the CDR3 is 14 residues. The germline CDR1 and CDR2 sequences are SEHNR and FQNEAQ (reference sequence). CDR3: CASSSGQEVQPQHF. The CDR3 DNA reads as TGTGCCAGCAGCTCCGGACAGGAGGTTCAGCCCCAGCATTTT.

The J gene is TRBJ2-7, the V gene TRBV5-1; TRBD1 is a possible D gene (5 bases). The CDR3 has 12 amino acids. Germline V lookup: CDR1 SGHRS, CDR2 YFSETQ. Trimming left V 4 bases short and J 2 bases short, with 7 bases between. As DNA, the CDR3 is TGCGCCAGCAGCCCGGACACCTACGAGCAGTACTTC. Translating gives CASSPDTYEQYF.

This chain connects TRBV5-1 to TRBJ1-2; 8 nucleotides match TRBD1. CDR3 length: 16 residues. The germline V gene encodes CDR1 SGHRS and CDR2 YFSETQ. With V trimmed by 3 bases and J by 8 bases, 15 bases remained unmatched. For the CDR3, the DNA is TGCGCCAGCAGCTCGAGCTCAGGGGGCGGCGTGTACGGCTACACCTTC. Protein: CASSSSSGGGVYGYTF.

In DNA, the CDR3 is TGTGCCAGTAGTATAGCGGGGGACGAGCAGTACTTC. This sequence encodes CASSIAGDEQYF. The chain uses TRBV19 and TRBJ2-7; TRBD2 is a possible D gene (6 bases). Deletions cut 1 base from V and 5 bases from J, with 6 bases between. CDR1 and CDR2 from the germline V gene are LNHDA and SQIVND (reference sequence). The CDR3 loop spans 12 amino acids.

The CDR3 bases are TGTGCCAGCAGCTTCAGGCTAGCGGACACCGGGGAGCTGTTTTTT. It specifies CASSFRLADTGELFF. The chain combines TRBV5-4 with TRBJ2-2, with 7 bases identical to TRBD2. CDR3 size: 15 residues. Losses at the gene ends were 2 bases for V and 3 bases for J; bases not matched to a gene: 4. CDR1 SGHNT and CDR2 YYREEE come from the germline V gene (reference sequence).

The V and J genes are TRBV6-1 and TRBJ2-2; perhaps TRBD1 as D (5 bases). Trimming removed 2 bases from V and 4 bases from J, with 11 bases in between. The CDR3 contains 15 residues. Germline loops: CDR1 MNHNS, CDR2 SASEGT. The CDR3 coding sequence is TGTGCCAGCAGTGAATGGCCTAGGGGCACCGGGGAGCTGTTTTTT. Protein: CASSEWPRGTGELFF.

This rearrangement joins TRBV30 to TRBJ2-6, with 10 bases lining up with TRBD1. Trimming took 5 bases from V and 6 from J; bases not matched to a gene: 1. This CDR3 has 13 amino acids. Germline CDR1 is GTSNPN and CDR2 is SVGIG (reference sequence). The CDR3 protein is CAWGTGEANVLTF. Here the CDR3 DNA reads TGTGCCTGGGGGACAGGGGAGGCCAACGTCCTGACTTTC.

V is TRBV11-3 and J is TRBJ2-7; 9 nucleotides match TRBD2. The CDR3 length is 16 residues. Per germline, CDR1 SGHNT and CDR2 YENEEA. Unmatched junction bases numbered 7, after V lost 0 bases and J lost 4 bases. The CDR3 region has the DNA TGTGCCAGCAGCTTAGATCCCGAGCGGGAGGAGTACGAGCAGTACTTC. Protein product: CASSLDPEREEYEQYF.

This chain uses TRBV29-1 with TRBJ1-1; 10 nucleotides line up with TRBD1. CDR3 length: 13 residues. Germline CDR1 and CDR2: SQVTM and ANQGSEA. V shed 7 bases, J shed 1 base, and the junction held 3 bases outside the gene matches. This CDR3 is CSAGTGANTEAFF. The CDR3 nucleotides are TGCAGCGCCGGGACAGGGGCGAACACTGAAGCTTTCTTT.

The rearrangement uses TRBV2 and TRBJ1-1; 7 bases fit TRBD1. V lost 0 bases to trimming and J lost 5 bases; unmatched junction nucleotides: 3. The CDR3 is 14 residues long. Per the germline V gene, CDR1 is SNHLY and CDR2 is FYNNEI. CDR3 DNA: TGTGCCAGCAGTGAAGCGACAGGGTGGACTGAAGCTTTCTTT. Amino acids: CASSEATGWTEAFF.

V is TRBV7-2 and J is TRBJ1-4, with TRBD1 identical over 7 bases. J lost 7 bases, V lost 2 bases, and 7 bases had no gene match. From germline, CDR1 is SGHTA and CDR2 FQGNSA. The CDR3 is made up of 15 amino acids. CDR3 protein: CASSLNAGGPEKLFF. The CDR3 DNA reads TGTGCCAGCAGCTTAAATGCAGGGGGGCCTGAAAAACTGTTTTTT.

The chain employs TRBV2 and TRBJ1-1; D remains ambiguous. V lost 5 bases and J 1 base, leaving 8 bases between the germline ends. Germline V gene sequence: CDR1 SNHLY, CDR2 FYNNEI. The CDR3 spans 13 residues. CDR3 sequence (DNA): TGTGCCAGCAGTACCTACCAGAACACTGAAGCTTTCTTT. Translated, it gives CASSTYQNTEAFF.